Listed below are T cell receptor beta chains from one sample, sequenced in a study of PD-L1 blockade in urothelial cancer. Here immunoSEQ multiplex PCR was the method, and the copy in TCRdb shows in-frame clones only, minus some. The sample contains 30,000 to 40,000 clones, 82% of which appear only once. The material was PBMCs, obtained around atezolizumab (anti-PD-L1) treatment. The receptor source for this set is a man between 65 and 80 years old with urothelial cancer. Each CDR3 is given without its conserved first and last residue.

J gene: TRBJ1-1
V gene: TRBV5-4
CDR3 protein: ASSTPGMNTEAF

J gene: TRBJ1-2
V gene: TRBV2
CDR3 protein: ASAQGAHGYT

J gene: TRBJ2-7
V gene: TRBV30
CDR3 protein: AWASQAGEQY

J gene: TRBJ1-6
V gene: TRBV2
CDR3 protein: ASRETGENSPLH

J gene: TRBJ2-4
V gene: TRBV5-5
CDR3 protein: ASNVGGDIQY

J gene: TRBJ2-3
V gene: TRBV28
CDR3 protein: ASSLEQRTDTQY

J gene: TRBJ2-2
V gene: TRBV7-2
CDR3 protein: ASSEGGPNTGELF

J gene: TRBJ2-3
V gene: TRBV6-1
CDR3 protein: ASNEQGSDTQY

J gene: TRBJ1-2
V gene: TRBV30
CDR3 protein: AWTTRRAGGHYGYT

J gene: TRBJ1-1
V gene: TRBV6-5
CDR3 protein: ASTIYRGNTEAF

J gene: TRBJ1-5
V gene: TRBV4-2
CDR3 protein: ASSQVTGGNQPQH

J gene: TRBJ2-2
V gene: TRBV27
CDR3 protein: ASSLTLAGARAGELF

J gene: TRBJ1-5
V gene: TRBV18
CDR3 protein: ASSPATSSNQPQH

J gene: TRBJ1-2
V gene: TRBV6-6
CDR3 protein: ASSQDSYGYT

J gene: TRBJ2-3
V gene: TRBV9
CDR3 protein: ASSASGRAEGKY

J gene: TRBJ1-2
V gene: TRBV5-1
CDR3 protein: ASSLAGDGYT

J gene: TRBJ1-4
V gene: TRBV14
CDR3 protein: ASSPTVSNEKLF

J gene: TRBJ2-7
V gene: TRBV4-2
CDR3 protein: ASSQRPGYEQY

J gene: TRBJ2-3
V gene: TRBV7-9
CDR3 protein: ASSSPFKTGDTDTQY

J gene: TRBJ2-2
V gene: TRBV19
CDR3 protein: ASSMRRTGAAKLRLPNTGELF

J gene: TRBJ1-1
V gene: TRBV2
CDR3 protein: ASNYRGADTEAF

J gene: TRBJ2-7
V gene: TRBV7-8
CDR3 protein: ASSFRGSEQY

J gene: TRBJ1-5
V gene: TRBV5-1
CDR3 protein: ASCRQGAYQPQH

J gene: TRBJ2-5
V gene: TRBV28
CDR3 protein: ASSPQGRAQY

J gene: TRBJ1-3
V gene: TRBV7-7
CDR3 protein: ASSLGGVDTIY

J gene: TRBJ2-1
V gene: TRBV9
CDR3 protein: ASSELAYNEQF

J gene: TRBJ1-2
V gene: TRBV6-6
CDR3 protein: ASSYLNLEGYT

J gene: TRBJ2-2
V gene: TRBV28
CDR3 protein: ASSPVQGNTGELF

J gene: TRBJ1-1
V gene: TRBV7-9
CDR3 protein: ASSLERGRTEAF

J gene: TRBJ1-5
V gene: TRBV7-2
CDR3 protein: ASSDIRGNQPQH

J gene: TRBJ2-4
V gene: TRBV28
CDR3 protein: ASRPGTFPIQY

J gene: TRBJ1-6
V gene: TRBV30
CDR3 protein: AWSISSGKPLH

J gene: TRBJ1-1
V gene: TRBV5-1
CDR3 protein: ASSPGGTANTEAF

J gene: TRBJ1-5
V gene: TRBV28
CDR3 protein: ASNPGGTGGVGNQPQH

J gene: TRBJ2-7
V gene: TRBV7-9
CDR3 protein: ASSVTLAGEDEQY

J gene: TRBJ2-1
V gene: TRBV7-2
CDR3 protein: ASSLLQRGEQF

J gene: TRBJ1-1
V gene: TRBV15
CDR3 protein: ATSRAVAAPNTEAF

J gene: TRBJ2-2
V gene: TRBV5-6
CDR3 protein: ASSCRDRDTGELF

J gene: TRBJ2-1
V gene: TRBV29-1
CDR3 protein: SVEDLRGAESYNEQF

J gene: TRBJ1-2
V gene: TRBV12-2
CDR3 protein: ASTRQGNGYT

J gene: TRBJ1-1
V gene: TRBV30
CDR3 protein: AWEGQKNTEAF

J gene: TRBJ2-2
V gene: TRBV28
CDR3 protein: ASSSPGSGELF

J gene: TRBJ2-2
V gene: TRBV5-6
CDR3 protein: ASSTKRRTSGGGTGELF

J gene: TRBJ1-2
V gene: TRBV7-3
CDR3 protein: ASSSTGAGYGYT

J gene: TRBJ2-3
V gene: TRBV7-9
CDR3 protein: ASSPGTSGSTDTQY

J gene: TRBJ2-7
V gene: TRBV28
CDR3 protein: ASRDTAYEQY

J gene: TRBJ2-3
V gene: TRBV19
CDR3 protein: ASSSPRLSTDTQY

J gene: TRBJ1-3
V gene: TRBV19
CDR3 protein: ASSTGGASGNTIY

J gene: TRBJ2-1
V gene: TRBV20-1
CDR3 protein: SATAYNEQF

J gene: TRBJ1-1
V gene: TRBV11-2
CDR3 protein: ASSSNQGVNTEAF

J gene: TRBJ2-7
V gene: TRBV10-3
CDR3 protein: AGGTGAYEQY

J gene: TRBJ2-1
V gene: TRBV5-1
CDR3 protein: ASSFRADSYNEQF

J gene: TRBJ2-1
V gene: TRBV7-2
CDR3 protein: ASSGRQGTRHNEQF

J gene: TRBJ2-1
V gene: TRBV9
CDR3 protein: ASSPGLAGGPGEQF

J gene: TRBJ1-1
V gene: TRBV5-1
CDR3 protein: ASSDRISRTEAF

J gene: TRBJ2-1
V gene: TRBV27
CDR3 protein: ASSTRVAKAYNEQF

J gene: TRBJ2-1
V gene: TRBV5-1
CDR3 protein: ASSLAPSGSLVYNEQF

J gene: TRBJ2-3
V gene: TRBV5-1
CDR3 protein: ASSLEGQGSTDTQY

J gene: TRBJ2-5
V gene: TRBV28
CDR3 protein: ASSSVTSGRTMETQY